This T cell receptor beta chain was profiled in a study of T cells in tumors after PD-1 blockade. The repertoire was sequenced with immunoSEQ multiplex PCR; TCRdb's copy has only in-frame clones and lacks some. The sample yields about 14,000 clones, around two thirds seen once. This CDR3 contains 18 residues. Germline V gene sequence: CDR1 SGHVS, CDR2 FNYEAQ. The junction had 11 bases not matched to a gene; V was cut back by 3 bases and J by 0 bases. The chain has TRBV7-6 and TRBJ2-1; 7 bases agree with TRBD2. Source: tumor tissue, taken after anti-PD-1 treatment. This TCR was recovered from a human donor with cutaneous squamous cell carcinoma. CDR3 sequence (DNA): TGTGCCAGCAGCTTGGATGTCTGGCGGGGGAGCTCCTACAATGAGCAGTTCTTC. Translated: CASSLDVWRGSSYNEQFF.